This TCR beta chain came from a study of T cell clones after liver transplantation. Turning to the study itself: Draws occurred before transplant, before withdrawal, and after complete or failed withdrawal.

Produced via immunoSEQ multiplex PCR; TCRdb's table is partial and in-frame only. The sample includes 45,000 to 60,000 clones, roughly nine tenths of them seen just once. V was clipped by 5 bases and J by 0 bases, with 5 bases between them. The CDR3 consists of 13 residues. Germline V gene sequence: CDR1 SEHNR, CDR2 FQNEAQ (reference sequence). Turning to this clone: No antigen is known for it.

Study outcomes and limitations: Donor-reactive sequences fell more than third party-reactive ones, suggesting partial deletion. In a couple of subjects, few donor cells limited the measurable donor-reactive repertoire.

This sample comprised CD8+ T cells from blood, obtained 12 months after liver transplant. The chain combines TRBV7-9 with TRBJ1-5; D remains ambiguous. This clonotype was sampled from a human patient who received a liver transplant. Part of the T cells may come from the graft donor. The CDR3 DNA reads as TGTGCCAGCAGCCTGAATAGCAATCAGCCCCAGCATTTT. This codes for CASSLNSNQPQHF.